What follows describes a single TCR beta chain. Its antigen is as yet unknown. Germline CDR1 is MNHEY and CDR2 is SMNVEV (reference sequence). CDR3 length: 20 amino acids. The V gene end was trimmed by 3 bases and the J gene end by 1 base; junction bases not matched to a gene: 14. This entry belongs to a study of cytomegalovirus exposure and HLA in healthy donors. General study points: When analyzed later, the rates of TCR association showed variation by HLA locus, with DRB1 the most and HLA-C the fewest.

The PCR had 60 Vbeta and 13 Jbeta primers. TCRdb's table, derived via immunoSEQ multiplex PCR, lists solely in-frame clones and lacks some. The table lists 100,000 to 150,000 clones. The receptor's source is a man aged 18 to 29 in good health and CMV-seronegative. V and J are TRBV27 and TRBJ2-6, with 8 bases aligning to TRBD1. The sequencing input was PBMCs. CDR3 protein: CASSFYIRTGRGSGANVLTF. The DNA of the CDR3 is TGTGCCAGCAGTTTCTATATTCGGACAGGGAGAGGGTCTGGGGCCAACGTCCTGACTTTC.